The rows below give T cell receptor beta chains drawn from one sample of a study of T cell responses to AZD1222 COVID-19 vaccine. Assay used: immunoSEQ multiplex PCR; TCRdb lists only in-frame clones, some missing. This listing includes around 150,000 clones. The sequencing sample was made of peripheral blood. The receptors here all came from an adult in good health. Both conserved end residues are part of each CDR3. The order of the fields is CDR3 protein, CDR3 DNA, J gene, D gene, V gene, CDR3 length. The D gene is left open where the match is weak.

CASSQDRGRNHGYGYTF	TGCGCCAGCAGCCAAGACAGGGGGCGAAATCACGGCTATGGCTACACCTTC	TRBJ1-2	TRBD1	TRBV4-1	17
CASTRTRNTEAFF	TGTGCCAGCACCAGGACCCGGAACACTGAAGCTTTCTTT	TRBJ1-1	-	TRBV6-5	13
CASLGRTEYGYTF	TGCGCCAGCTTAGGACGTACAGAGTATGGCTACACCTTC	TRBJ1-2	-	TRBV23-1	13
CASSLERYTEAFF	TGCGCCAGCAGCCTAGAGAGGTACACTGAAGCTTTCTTT	TRBJ1-1	-	TRBV4-3	13
CASSQDFARGTEAFF	TGTGCCAGCAGCCAAGATTTTGCCCGGGGCACTGAAGCTTTCTTT	TRBJ1-1	-	TRBV3-1/TRBV3-2	15
CAWGRQGNGYTF	TGTGCCTGGGGACGACAGGGTAATGGCTACACCTTC	TRBJ1-2	TRBD1	TRBV30	12
CASSRLGSHLGNSPLHF	TGTGCCAGCAGTCGCCTCGGATCACACCTGGGAAATTCACCCCTCCACTTT	TRBJ1-6	-	TRBV6-2/TRBV6-3	17
CATKRGNTEAFF	TGTGCCACCAAGAGAGGGAACACTGAAGCTTTCTTT	TRBJ1-1	-	TRBV2	12
CASPGDRGFYGYTF	TGTGCCAGTCCCGGGGACAGGGGGTTCTATGGCTACACCTTC	TRBJ1-2	TRBD1	TRBV6-5	14
CASSSGLQNTEAFF	TGTGCCAGCAGCTCGGGACTGCAGAACACTGAAGCTTTCTTT	TRBJ1-1	-	TRBV5-4	14
CASSQLTANYGYTF	TGCGCCAGCAGCCAACTGACAGCTAACTATGGCTACACCTTC	TRBJ1-2	-	TRBV4-3	14
CASSLRLAGSSTDTQYF	TGTGCCAGCAGCTTACGACTAGCGGGGAGTAGCACAGATACGCAGTATTTT	TRBJ2-3	TRBD2	TRBV7-2	17
CASTSTGLDTGELFF	TGTGCCAGCACCTCCACAGGGCTGGACACCGGGGAGCTGTTTTTT	TRBJ2-2	-	TRBV9	15
CASSRPLAGGHTDTQYF	TGCGCCAGCAGCCGCCCACTAGCGGGGGGACACACAGATACGCAGTATTTT	TRBJ2-3	TRBD2	TRBV4-1	17
CASSSLKNTEAFF	TGTGCCAGCAGTAGCCTCAAGAACACTGAAGCTTTCTTT	TRBJ1-1	-	TRBV6-2/TRBV6-3	13
CASSPRYTGELFF	TGTGCCAGCAGTCCCAGGTACACCGGGGAGCTGTTTTTT	TRBJ2-2	-	TRBV7-2	13
CASSSQGGGEKLFF	TGTGCCAGCAGTTCACAGGGGGGTGGTGAAAAACTGTTTTTT	TRBJ1-4	TRBD1	TRBV27	14
CASSPRAGYNEQFF	TGTGCCAGCAGCCCCCGCGCCGGGTACAATGAGCAGTTCTTC	TRBJ2-1	-	TRBV11-3	14
CAISELSGDGYTF	TGTGCCATCAGTGAGTTGTCAGGGGATGGCTACACCTTC	TRBJ1-2	-	TRBV10-3	13
CASSEVRDNSPLHF	TGTGCCAGCAGTGAAGTACGAGATAATTCACCCCTCCACTTT	TRBJ1-6	-	TRBV6-4	14
CASSRSWGESYNEQFF	TGTGCCAGCAGTCGTAGTTGGGGGGAGTCCTACAATGAGCAGTTCTTC	TRBJ2-1	-	TRBV7-7	16
CASSPGGVATYTF	TGCGCCAGCAGCCCCGGTGGGGTGGCAACTTACACCTTC	TRBJ1-2	-	TRBV4-1	13
CASSYSKDSPYEQYF	TGTGCCAGCAGTTACTCGAAGGACAGTCCCTACGAGCAGTACTTC	TRBJ2-7	-	TRBV6-2/TRBV6-3	15
CASAPTGDTEAFF	TGCGCCAGCGCTCCCACAGGGGACACTGAAGCTTTCTTT	TRBJ1-1	TRBD1	TRBV5-1	13
CASREQGTGVTYGYTF	TGTGCCAGCAGGGAACAAGGGACAGGAGTTACTTATGGCTACACCTTC	TRBJ1-2	TRBD1	TRBV6-1	16
CASSFDWAGEQYF	TGTGCCAGCAGCTTCGACTGGGCGGGGGAGCAGTACTTC	TRBJ2-7	-	TRBV7-2	13
CAWSVRGGGEQYF	TGTGCCTGGAGTGTTCGCGGGGGAGGCGAGCAGTACTTC	TRBJ2-7	TRBD2	TRBV30	13
CASTPGGVGKGNEQYF	TGTGCCAGCACCCCCGGCGGGGTCGGTAAGGGCAACGAGCAGTACTTC	TRBJ2-7	-	TRBV7-2	16
CASRVGQGANYGYTF	TGTGCCAGCAGGGTCGGACAGGGAGCTAACTATGGCTACACCTTC	TRBJ1-2	TRBD1	TRBV2	15
CATSSRGSSYEQYF	TGTGCCACCAGCAGCAGGGGTAGCTCCTACGAGCAGTACTTC	TRBJ2-7	-	TRBV15	14
CASSPFMGYEKLFF	TGTGCCAGCAGCCCGTTTATGGGTTATGAAAAACTGTTTTTT	TRBJ1-4	-	TRBV3-1/TRBV3-2	14
CASALDPYSNQPQHF	TGTGCCAGCGCCCTTGACCCGTATAGCAATCAGCCCCAGCATTTT	TRBJ1-5	-	TRBV2	15
CASSLGGTGVNTEAFF	TGTGCCAGCAGCTTAGGGGGTACAGGGGTAAACACTGAAGCTTTCTTT	TRBJ1-1	TRBD1	TRBV7-9	16
CASSWTGGRATNEKLFF	TGTGCCAGCAGTTGGACAGGGGGAAGGGCCACTAATGAAAAACTGTTTTTT	TRBJ1-4	TRBD1	TRBV5-6	17
CASSQAGPHQPQHF	TGTGCCAGCAGCCAAGCCGGGCCTCATCAGCCCCAGCATTTT	TRBJ1-5	-	TRBV3-1/TRBV3-2	14
CAWSLRQGRQPQHF	TGTGCCTGGAGTCTTCGACAGGGCCGGCAGCCCCAGCATTTT	TRBJ1-5	TRBD1	TRBV30	14
CASSLGPKAGYTF	TGCGCCAGCAGCTTGGGACCCAAGGCTGGCTACACCTTC	TRBJ1-2	-	TRBV5-1	13
CAWKDHGWGSTGELFF	TGTGCCTGGAAGGATCACGGGTGGGGGTCCACCGGGGAGCTGTTTTTT	TRBJ2-2	-	TRBV30	16
CASSQSQDYGYTF	TGTGCCAGCAGCCAATCTCAAGACTATGGCTACACCTTC	TRBJ1-2	-	TRBV4-2	13
CASSSRRDREYGYTF	TGTGCCAGCAGCTCCCGACGGGACAGGGAGTATGGCTACACCTTC	TRBJ1-2	TRBD1	TRBV7-8	15
CASTHSPPIGGYTF	TGCGCCAGCACACACAGCCCACCTATCGGTGGCTACACCTTC	TRBJ1-2	-	TRBV5-1	14
CASSAQGMGRWAGNTIYF	TGTGCCAGTAGTGCGCAGGGGATGGGACGGTGGGCTGGAAACACCATATATTTT	TRBJ1-3	-	TRBV19	18
CASSQRRGEAFF	TGCGCCAGCAGCCAGAGACGGGGTGAAGCTTTCTTT	TRBJ1-1	-	TRBV4-3	12
CASSPLGRGTEAFF	TGTGCCAGCAGCCCGCTTGGGAGGGGCACTGAAGCTTTCTTT	TRBJ1-1	-	TRBV7-9	14
CASSLATTLNSPLHF	TGTGCCAGCAGCTTGGCGACGACTCTCAATTCACCCCTCCACTTT	TRBJ1-6	-	TRBV5-4	15
CASSLFRGSNQPQHF	TGTGCCAGCAGCTTGTTCAGGGGTAGCAATCAGCCCCAGCATTTT	TRBJ1-5	-	TRBV5-6	15
CASSPGPLGQGTGELFF	TGTGCCAGCAGCCCCGGCCCCCTAGGACAGGGGACCGGGGAGCTGTTTTTT	TRBJ2-2	TRBD1	TRBV7-9	17